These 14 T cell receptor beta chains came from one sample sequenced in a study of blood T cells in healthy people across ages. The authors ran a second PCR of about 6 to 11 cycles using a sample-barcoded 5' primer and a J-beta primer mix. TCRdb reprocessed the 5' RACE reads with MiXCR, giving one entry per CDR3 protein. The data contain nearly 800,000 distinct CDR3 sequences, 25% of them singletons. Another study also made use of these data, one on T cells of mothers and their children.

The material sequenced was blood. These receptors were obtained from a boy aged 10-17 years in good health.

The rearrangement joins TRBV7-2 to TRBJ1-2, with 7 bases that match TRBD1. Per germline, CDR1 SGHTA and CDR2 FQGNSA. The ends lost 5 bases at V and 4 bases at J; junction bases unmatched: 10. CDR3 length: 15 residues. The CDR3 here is CASSPLPGQPYGYTF. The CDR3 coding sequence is TGTGCCAGCAGCCCCCTGCCGGGACAGCCCTATGGCTACACCTTC.

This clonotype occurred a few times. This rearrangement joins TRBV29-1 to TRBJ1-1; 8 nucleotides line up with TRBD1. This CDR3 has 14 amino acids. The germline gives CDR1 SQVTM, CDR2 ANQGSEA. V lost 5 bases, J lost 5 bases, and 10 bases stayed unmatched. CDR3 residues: CSVIPGGWETEAFF. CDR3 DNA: TGCAGCGTTATACCAGGGGGCTGGGAAACTGAAGCTTTCTTT.

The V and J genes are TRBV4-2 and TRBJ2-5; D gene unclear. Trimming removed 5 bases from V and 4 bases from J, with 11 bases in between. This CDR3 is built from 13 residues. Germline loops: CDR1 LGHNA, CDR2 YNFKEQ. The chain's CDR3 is CASSWVFPETQYF. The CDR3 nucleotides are TGTGCCAGCAGCTGGGTCTTCCCAGAGACCCAGTACTTC.

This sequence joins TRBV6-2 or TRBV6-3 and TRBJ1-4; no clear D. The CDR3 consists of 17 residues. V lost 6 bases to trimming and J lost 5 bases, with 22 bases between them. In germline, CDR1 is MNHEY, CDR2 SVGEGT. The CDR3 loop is CASSPRPLLGGNEKLFF. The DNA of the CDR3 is TGTGCCAGCAGCCCTCGGCCGTTGTTGGGAGGAAATGAAAAACTGTTTTTT.

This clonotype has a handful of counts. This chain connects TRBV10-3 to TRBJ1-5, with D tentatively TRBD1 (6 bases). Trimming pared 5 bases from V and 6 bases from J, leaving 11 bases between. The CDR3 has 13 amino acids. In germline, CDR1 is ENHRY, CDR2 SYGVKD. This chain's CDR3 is CAISQGIGQPQHF. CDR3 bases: TGTGCCATCAGTCAGGGGATAGGTCAGCCCCAGCATTTT.

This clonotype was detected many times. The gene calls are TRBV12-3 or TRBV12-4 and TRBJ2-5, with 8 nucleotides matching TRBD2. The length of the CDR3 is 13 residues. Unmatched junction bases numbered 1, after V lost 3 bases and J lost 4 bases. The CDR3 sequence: CASSFAGGETQYF. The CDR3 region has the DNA TGTGCCAGCAGTTTTGCGGGGGGAGAGACCCAGTACTTC.

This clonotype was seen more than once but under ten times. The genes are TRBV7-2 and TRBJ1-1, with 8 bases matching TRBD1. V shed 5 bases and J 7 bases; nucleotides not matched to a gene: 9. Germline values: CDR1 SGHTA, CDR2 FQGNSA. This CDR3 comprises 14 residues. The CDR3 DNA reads TGTGCCAGCAGCATAAGCAGGGGGCCTAGTGAAGCTTTCTTT. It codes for CASSISRGPSEAFF.

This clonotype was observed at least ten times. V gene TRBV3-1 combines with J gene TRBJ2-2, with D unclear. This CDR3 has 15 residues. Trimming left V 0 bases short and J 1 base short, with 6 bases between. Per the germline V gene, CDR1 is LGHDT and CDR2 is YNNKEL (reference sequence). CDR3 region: CASSQDVQNTGELFF. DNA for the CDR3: TGTGCCAGCAGCCAAGATGTGCAGAACACCGGGGAGCTGTTTTTT.

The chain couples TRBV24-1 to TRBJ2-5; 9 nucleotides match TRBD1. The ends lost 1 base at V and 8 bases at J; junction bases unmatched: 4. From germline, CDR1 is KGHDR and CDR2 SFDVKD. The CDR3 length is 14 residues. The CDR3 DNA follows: TGTGCCACCAGTGATTTTCGGACAGGGGTAACCCAGTACTTC. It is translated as CATSDFRTGVTQYF.

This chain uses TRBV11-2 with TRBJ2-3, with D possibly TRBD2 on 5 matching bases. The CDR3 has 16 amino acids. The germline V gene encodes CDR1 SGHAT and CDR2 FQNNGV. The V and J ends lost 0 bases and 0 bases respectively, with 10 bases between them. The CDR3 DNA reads TGTGCCAGCAGCTTAGATCTTGCGGGCAGCACAGATACGCAGTATTTT. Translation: CASSLDLAGSTDTQYF.

As DNA, the CDR3 is TGTGCCAGCAGCTTAATGTCAGGGGCTGGGAATCAGCCCCAGCATTTT. Its protein is CASSLMSGAGNQPQHF. This chain uses TRBV5-5 with TRBJ1-5, with D possibly TRBD1 on 6 matching bases. The CDR3 has 16 amino acids. With 2 bases removed from V and 4 bases from J, the gap between germline ends came to 16 bases. In germline, CDR1 is SGHKS, CDR2 YYEKEE (reference sequence).

The CDR3 reads CASIPHPLAGGRSTGELFF. CDR3 coding DNA: TGTGCCAGCATCCCTCATCCACTAGCGGGGGGGCGGTCGACCGGGGAGCTGTTTTTT. This chain joins TRBV7-2 and TRBJ2-2; 13 nucleotides line up with TRBD2. From germline, CDR1 is SGHTA and CDR2 FQGNSA. CDR3 length equals 19 residues. With 7 bases clipped from V and 5 bases from J, the junction kept 16 bases outside the gene matches.

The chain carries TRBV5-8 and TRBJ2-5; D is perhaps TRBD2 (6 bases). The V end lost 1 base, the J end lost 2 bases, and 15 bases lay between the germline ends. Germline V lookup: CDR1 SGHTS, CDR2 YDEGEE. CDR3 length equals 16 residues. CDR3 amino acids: CASSLSSGFAQETQYF. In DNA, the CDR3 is TGTGCCAGCAGCTTGAGCAGCGGGTTCGCTCAAGAGACCCAGTACTTC.

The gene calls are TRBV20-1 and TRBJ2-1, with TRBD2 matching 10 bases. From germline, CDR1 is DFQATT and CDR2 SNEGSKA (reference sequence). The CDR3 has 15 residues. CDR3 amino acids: CSGTSEMIPYNEQFF. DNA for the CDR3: TGCAGCGGGACTAGCGAGATGATACCATACAATGAGCAGTTCTTC.